The sequence of this T cell receptor (beta chain) was determined in a study of blood T cell repertoires in COVID-19. In the study overall: COVID-19 samples collected from the United States, Italy and Spain covered acute and convalescent phases. T cells, B-cell-depleted T cells, or PBMCs provided the cDNA or gDNA that served as material.

While infection was still active, Seattle patients were enrolled and then followed longitudinally. TCRdb keeps only in-frame clones here, not all; method: immunoSEQ multiplex PCR. The table has about 130,000 clones, around 86% seen once. Sequenced: peripheral blood. This clonotype was obtained from a woman in her seventies with COVID-19, enrolled during active disease.

CDR3: CASRSNRGDTQYF. CDR3 in DNA: TGTGCCAGCAGGTCTAACAGGGGAGATACGCAGTATTTT. The V gene is TRBV6-6, the J gene TRBJ2-3, with 7 bases fitting TRBD1. After removal of 6 bases from V and 5 bases from J, the junction contained 5 bases not matched to a gene. There are 13 residues in the CDR3. Germline loops: CDR1 MNHNY, CDR2 SVGAGI (reference sequence).